These T cell receptor beta chains were read from a single sample in a study of blood T cell repertoires in COVID-19. TCRdb keeps only in-frame clones here, not all; method: immunoSEQ multiplex PCR. This sample carries some 120,000 clones, 80% of them seen once, and the ten largest clones take about 2%. Material: peripheral blood. The receptors were gathered from a man between 65 and 85 years old with acute or convalescent COVID-19. Each CDR3 is given with its conserved first and last residue. D genes are given only for firm matches. Rows may omit the clone size; those that give it use once, few, many or a size class.

>TRBJ2-2|NA|15|NA|TRBV7-2
CASSLYSGGTGELFF
TGTGCCAGCAGCTTATATTCCGGAGGCACCGGGGAGCTGTTTTTT
>TRBJ2-5|NA|16|TRBD2|TRBV7-8
CASSTGLAPYQETQYF
TGTGCCAGCAGCACCGGACTAGCGCCGTACCAAGAGACCCAGTACTTC
>TRBJ1-1|NA|18|TRBD1|TRBV7-8
CASSSLVGTGKSGTEAFF
TGTGCCAGCAGCTCCCTGGTGGGGACAGGGAAGAGCGGCACTGAAGCTTTCTTT
>TRBJ2-2|few|16|NA|TRBV28
CASSSSGHLNTGELFF
NA
>TRBJ2-5|NA|14|NA|TRBV4-2
CASSQELNGETQYF
TGTGCCAGCAGCCAAGAACTTAACGGAGAGACCCAGTACTTC
>TRBJ2-7|few|15|TRBD2|TRBV5-1
CASSLRTSGADEQYF
TGCGCCAGCAGCTTGAGGACTAGCGGGGCTGATGAGCAGTACTTC
>TRBJ1-2|NA|15|TRBD1|TRBV5-1
CASSLQGQGNYGYTF
TGCGCCAGCAGCTTACAGGGGCAGGGAAACTATGGCTACACCTTC
>TRBJ1-5|NA|12|NA|TRBV7-2
CASSLAGRAQHF
TGTGCCAGCAGCTTAGCAGGTCGGGCCCAGCATTTT
>TRBJ2-7|few|15|TRBD2|TRBV28
CASTPGGWGIYEQYF
TGTGCCAGCACCCCGGGGGGTTGGGGGATCTACGAGCAGTACTTC
>TRBJ2-2|NA|14|TRBD1|TRBV5-1
CASSPDRDTGELFF
TGCGCCAGCAGCCCGGACAGGGACACCGGGGAGCTGTTTTTT
>TRBJ2-7|NA|12|TRBD1|TRBV6-5
CATTGDTYEQYF
TGTGCCACGACAGGGGATACCTACGAGCAGTACTTC
>TRBJ2-4|NA|15|NA|TRBV3-1/TRBV3-2
CASSQYRLAKNIQYF
TGTGCCAGCAGCCAATACAGGCTAGCCAAAAACATTCAGTACTTC
>TRBJ2-1|NA|15|TRBD2|TRBV9
CASSLLAGGSQEQFF
TGTGCCAGCAGTCTACTAGCGGGGGGGAGTCAGGAGCAGTTCTTC
>TRBJ2-3|NA|14|TRBD1|TRBV5-1
CASSTDRGTDTQYF
TGCGCCAGCAGTACCGACAGGGGAACAGATACGCAGTATTTT
>TRBJ2-2|NA|14|TRBD2|TRBV10-3
CAISESGLRGELFF
TGTGCCATCAGTGAATCGGGACTAAGAGGGGAGCTGTTTTTT
>TRBJ1-6|NA|15|TRBD1|TRBV6-5
CAINPQGLFDSPLHF
TGTGCCATAAACCCACAGGGGCTCTTCGATTCACCCCTCCACTTT
>TRBJ2-5|NA|15|TRBD2|TRBV5-1
CASSVSGGRQETQYF
TGCGCCAGCAGCGTGTCGGGGGGTCGGCAAGAGACCCAGTACTTC
>TRBJ1-2|NA|13|NA|TRBV19
CASNSGAKGGYTF
TGTGCCAGTAATTCAGGGGCCAAGGGGGGCTACACCTTC
>TRBJ1-1|few|13|NA|TRBV12-5
CASGLRLNTEAFF
TGTGCTAGTGGTTTGCGTTTAAACACTGAAGCTTTCTTT
>TRBJ1-2|few|14|TRBD1|TRBV9
CASSVDRALYGYTF
TGTGCCAGCAGCGTCGACAGGGCTCTCTATGGCTACACCTTC
>TRBJ2-5|NA|14|NA|TRBV6-5
CASGGAPAQETQYF
TGTGCCAGCGGGGGGGCCCCGGCCCAAGAGACCCAGTACTTC
>TRBJ2-1|NA|15|NA|TRBV10-2
CASRLTSHSYNEQFF
TGCGCCAGCAGGTTGACTAGTCACTCCTACAATGAGCAGTTCTTC
>TRBJ1-1|NA|14|TRBD1|TRBV5-1
CASSVTGAQAEAFF
TGCGCCAGCAGCGTGACAGGGGCGCAGGCTGAAGCTTTCTTT
>TRBJ2-7|NA|14|TRBD2|TRBV19
CASSTGLAPYEQYF
TGTGCCAGTAGTACGGGACTAGCTCCCTACGAGCAGTACTTC
>TRBJ1-3|NA|16|TRBD1|TRBV28
CASSWRQGASGNTIYF
TGTGCCAGCAGTTGGCGACAGGGGGCCTCTGGAAACACCATATATTTT
>TRBJ2-7|NA|13|NA|TRBV6-6
CASSPYRAYEQYF
TGTGCCAGCAGCCCTTACCGAGCCTACGAGCAGTACTTC
>TRBJ1-1|NA|14|NA|TRBV30
CAWSTPPWQTEAFF
TGTGCCTGGAGTACCCCACCGTGGCAAACTGAAGCTTTCTTT
>TRBJ2-3|NA|15|NA|TRBV9
CASSITGFYTDTQYF
TGTGCCAGCAGTATTACAGGCTTCTACACAGATACGCAGTATTTT
>TRBJ2-7|few|16|TRBD2|TRBV7-2
CASSIDSGGALREQYF
TGTGCCAGCAGCATCGATAGCGGGGGGGCCCTGAGGGAGCAGTACTTC
>TRBJ2-2|NA|15|TRBD1|TRBV2
CASSYLTGYTGELFF
TGTGCCAGCAGTTACTTGACAGGGTATACCGGGGAGCTGTTTTTT
>TRBJ1-2|NA|13|NA|TRBV3-1/TRBV3-2
CASSQDRSSSYTF
TGTGCCAGCAGCCAAGATCGGAGTTCCAGCTACACCTTC
>TRBJ2-3|NA|15|TRBD2|TRBV9
CASSLSGASTDTQYF
TGTGCCAGCAGCTTGAGCGGGGCGTCAACAGATACGCAGTATTTT
>TRBJ1-1|NA|15|TRBD1|TRBV27
CASSASGGLNTEAFF
TGTGCCAGCAGTGCCTCAGGGGGTCTGAACACTGAAGCTTTCTTT
>TRBJ1-5|NA|14|NA|TRBV11-2
CASRGDGPNQPQHF
TGTGCCAGCCGGGGGGACGGGCCCAATCAGCCCCAGCATTTT
>TRBJ1-2|NA|12|NA|TRBV5-6
CASSLRGHGYTF
TGTGCCAGCAGCTTGAGGGGTCATGGCTACACCTTC
>TRBJ1-2|NA|15|TRBD1|TRBV14
CASSQVGQITQGYTF
TGTGCCAGCAGCCAAGTGGGACAGATCACTCAGGGCTACACCTTC
>TRBJ1-5|NA|17|TRBD1|TRBV4-2
CASSQAKGAKDNQPQHF
TGTGCCAGCAGCCAAGCAAAGGGGGCGAAAGACAATCAGCCCCAGCATTTT
>TRBJ1-6|NA|13|NA|TRBV27
CASRDNRNSPLHF
TGTGCCAGCAGGGACAACCGAAATTCACCCCTCCACTTT
>TRBJ2-1|NA|13|TRBD2|TRBV9
CASSVGTSNEQFF
TGTGCCAGCAGCGTAGGGACTAGCAATGAGCAGTTCTTC
>TRBJ1-1|NA|15|TRBD1|TRBV14
CASSRLGQGDTEAFF
TGTGCCAGCAGCCGCCTGGGACAGGGAGACACTGAAGCTTTCTTT
>TRBJ2-5|NA|15|NA|TRBV7-9
CASTIGIADQETQYF
TGTGCCAGCACCATCGGAATAGCGGATCAAGAGACCCAGTACTTC
>TRBJ2-7|NA|13|NA|TRBV10-3
CAISVRQDYEQYF
TGTGCCATCAGTGTCAGACAGGACTACGAGCAGTACTTC
>TRBJ2-3|NA|14|NA|TRBV19
CATSAGGYTDTQYF
TGTGCCACCTCGGCAGGGGGGTACACAGATACGCAGTATTTT
>TRBJ2-5|NA|14|NA|TRBV2
CASGAGTFQETQYF
TGTGCCAGCGGTGCTGGGACTTTCCAAGAGACCCAGTACTTC
>TRBJ1-2|NA|14|TRBD1|TRBV10-3
CAIKTGGINYGYTF
TGTGCCATCAAGACAGGGGGGATTAACTATGGCTACACCTTC
>TRBJ2-3|NA|14|NA|TRBV5-5
CASSLWASTDTQYF
TGTGCCAGCAGCTTGTGGGCAAGCACAGATACGCAGTATTTT
>TRBJ2-7|NA|14|TRBD1|TRBV11-3
CASSPTGQPYEQYF
TGTGCCAGCAGCCCAACGGGACAGCCCTACGAGCAGTACTTC
>TRBJ1-1|NA|17|NA|TRBV11-2
CASSSFRAGPSWTEAFF
TGTGCCAGCAGCTCGTTTAGGGCGGGCCCGAGTTGGACTGAAGCTTTCTTT
>TRBJ2-5|NA|16|TRBD2|TRBV5-1
CASSSGGLAGRETQYF
TGCGCCAGCAGCTCGGGAGGACTAGCGGGGCGGGAGACCCAGTACTTC
>TRBJ1-6|NA|13|NA|TRBV2
CASSGSPGSPLHF
TGTGCCAGCAGTGGATCCCCCGGTTCACCCCTCCACTTT
>TRBJ2-7|NA|15|TRBD1|TRBV19
CASSIRTGQTYEQYF
TGTGCCAGTAGTATCCGGACAGGTCAGACCTACGAGCAGTACTTC
>TRBJ1-2|few|14|NA|TRBV5-1
CASTTSGANYGYTF
TGCGCCAGCACTACCTCAGGGGCTAACTATGGCTACACCTTC
>TRBJ2-7|NA|16|TRBD2|TRBV5-1
CASSLGGTSRLYEQYF
TGCGCCAGCAGCTTGGGAGGGACTAGCCGGCTCTACGAGCAGTACTTC
>TRBJ1-2|NA|12|NA|TRBV5-1
CASRNQGRGYTF
TGCGCCAGCAGAAATCAGGGTCGCGGCTACACCTTC
>TRBJ2-5|NA|13|TRBD2|TRBV29-1
CSAAGTSDGTQYF
TGCAGCGCCGCCGGGACTAGCGACGGGACCCAGTACTTC
>TRBJ1-2|many|13|TRBD1|TRBV7-6
CASSPTGNYGYTF
TGTGCCAGCAGCCCGACAGGGAACTATGGCTACACCTTC